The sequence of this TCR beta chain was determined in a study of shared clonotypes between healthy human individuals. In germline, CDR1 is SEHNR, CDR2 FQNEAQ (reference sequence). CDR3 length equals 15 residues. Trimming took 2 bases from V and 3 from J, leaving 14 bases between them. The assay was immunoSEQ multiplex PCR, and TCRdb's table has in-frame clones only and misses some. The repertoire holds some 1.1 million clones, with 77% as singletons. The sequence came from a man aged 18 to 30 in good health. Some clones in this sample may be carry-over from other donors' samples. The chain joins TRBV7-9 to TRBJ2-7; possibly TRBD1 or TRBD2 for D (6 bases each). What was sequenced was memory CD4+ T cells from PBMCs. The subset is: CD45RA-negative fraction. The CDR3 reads CASSLRGGQFYEQYF. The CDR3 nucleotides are TGTGCCAGCAGCTTAAGAGGGGGGCAGTTCTACGAGCAGTACTTC.